These 27 T cell receptor beta chains originate from one sample sequenced in a study of Ad26.COV2.S vaccination and SARS-CoV-2 variants. Some clones are missing from TCRdb's copy, which holds only in-frame ones; the method was immunoSEQ multiplex PCR. The sample lists about 330,000 clones, about 90% seen once, with around 5.5% in the top ten. Treatment of the sample: approximately 18 received Ad26.COV2.S at low or high dose, single or two shots; roughly five received placebo; per-sample allocation not given. Specimen acquisition occurred on day 63 following the initial vaccine or placebo injection. The sequencing used peripheral blood, collected in a trial of Ad26.COV2.S vaccine versus placebo. The receptors were gathered from a person aged 18-60 years who received the Ad26.COV2.S COVID-19 vaccine or a placebo.

This clone was seen just once. This specimen includes other DNA sequences encoding the same CDR3. The chain carries TRBV4-1 and TRBJ2-1; TRBD2 matches at 8 bases. The V segment lost 0 bases and the J segment 3 bases; nucleotides outside the gene matches: 4. This CDR3 is 16 amino acids long. Germline V gives CDR1 MGHRA, CDR2 YSYEKL. DNA of the CDR3: TGCGCCAGCAGCCAAGATCGAACTAGCGGCTACAATGAGCAGTTCTTC. It codes for CASSQDRTSGYNEQFF.

This chain joins TRBV19 and TRBJ1-4; D remains unclear. This CDR3 contains 16 residues. V gave up 5 bases and J gave up 0 bases, with 13 bases separating them. Germline V gene data show CDR1 as LNHDA and CDR2 as SQIVND (reference sequence). The CDR3 DNA sequence: TGTGCCAGTAGTTTCTCGCGGGGAGCAACTAATGAAAAACTGTTTTTT. Its translation is CASSFSRGATNEKLFF.

This chain connects TRBV28 to TRBJ1-2, with a weak D call TRBD1 (5 bases). CDR1 and CDR2 (germline): MDHEN, SYDVKM. V was trimmed by 4 bases and J by 5 bases, leaving 11 bases between them. This CDR3 contains 13 residues. The CDR3 sequence: CASSYGANYGYTF. The CDR3 DNA is TGTGCCAGCAGTTACGGGGCAAATTATGGCTACACCTTC.

The chain joins TRBV6-6 to TRBJ1-4; 9 bases are a match to TRBD1. CDR1 and CDR2 from the germline V gene are MNHNY and SVGAGI (reference sequence). Trimming took 5 bases from V and 13 from J; bases not matched to a gene: 14. CDR3 length: 15 residues. The CDR3 DNA follows: TGTGCCAGCAGTGGCTCCGGGACAGGGAGGGTTGGACTGTTTTTT. It encodes CASSGSGTGRVGLFF.

The J gene is TRBJ2-3, the V gene TRBV6-5; D is perhaps TRBD2 (5 bases). This CDR3 comprises 15 residues. V was trimmed by 3 bases and J by 6 bases, leaving 16 bases between them. Germline V gives CDR1 MNHEY, CDR2 SVGAGI. CDR3 nucleotides: TGTGCCAGCAGTTATATTGGAGAGGGTTGGGATACGCAGTATTTT. Encoded protein: CASSYIGEGWDTQYF.

The chain carries TRBV7-9 and TRBJ2-2; D might be TRBD1 (6 bases). The CDR3 is 13 residues long. Trimming pared 6 bases from V and 3 bases from J, leaving 8 bases between. Per germline, CDR1 SEHNR and CDR2 FQNEAQ (reference sequence). CDR3 DNA sequence: TGTGCCAGCAGGGGACAAGACACCGGGGAGCTGTTTTTT. Protein product: CASRGQDTGELFF. Based on the CDR3 plus reference TRBV7-9 and TRBJ2-2, the full variable domain is DTGVSQNPRHKITKRGQNVTFRCDPISEHNRLYWYRQTLGQGPEFLTYFQNEAQLEKSRLLSDRFSAERPKGSFSTLEIQRTEQGDSAMYLCASRGQDTGELFFGEGSRLTVL.

The chain links TRBV4-1 to TRBJ1-2, with TRBD1 matching over 7 bases. Per the germline V gene, CDR1 is MGHRA and CDR2 is YSYEKL. The trim removed 0 bases at V and 5 bases at J, leaving 12 bases unmatched. The CDR3 sequence is 17 residues long. The CDR3 nucleotides are TGCGCCAGCAGCCAAGAAACAATAGACAGGGAGGCTTATGGCTACACCTTC. Translation gives CASSQETIDREAYGYTF.

This clone was seen a single time. The chain carries TRBV12-3 or TRBV12-4 and TRBJ1-1; D call uncertain. This CDR3 region has 13 residues. Trimming cost V 3 bases and J 0 bases, with 5 bases left between them. The CDR3 region has the DNA TGTGCCAGCAGTTTGAACCTGAACACTGAAGCTTTCTTT. Translated, it gives CASSLNLNTEAFF.

The J gene is TRBJ2-6, the V gene TRBV2; D possibly uses TRBD1 or TRBD2 (5 bases each). The V gene lost 9 bases and the J gene lost 4 bases, with 25 bases spanning the gap. The CDR3 has 18 residues. CDR1 is SNHLY and CDR2 is FYNNEI in the germline V gene. CDR3 sequence (DNA): TGTGCCAGTCTCGCCCGGGACCAACAACCGAGGGGGGCCAACGTCCTGACTTTC. Translating gives CASLARDQQPRGANVLTF.

In the case of this clone: One end of the junction varies from germline; a read error may be responsible. This sequence joins TRBV2 and TRBJ2-6; maybe TRBD2 (5 bases). Germline lookup yields CDR1 SNHLY and CDR2 FYNNEI. CDR3 length: 11 residues. The CDR3, as DNA: TGTGCCAGCAGGAGGGCTCTGGAGGTCCCTTTC. Residues: CASRRALEVPF.

CDR3 nucleotides: TGTGCCAGCAGTTCAAACACGGACCTGGCCGGGGAGCTGTTTTTT. Its protein product is CASSSNTDLAGELFF. V gene TRBV6-2 or TRBV6-3 combines with J gene TRBJ2-2; D not certain. There are 15 residues in the CDR3. The germline V and J ends were trimmed by 4 bases and 6 bases, with 15 bases remaining between them. Germline V gene lookup returns CDR1 MNHEY and CDR2 SVGEGT.

This chain links TRBV6-5 with TRBJ2-1; the match to TRBD2 covers 8 bases. This CDR3 has 14 amino acids. From germline, CDR1 is MNHEY and CDR2 SVGAGI. V shed 8 bases, J shed 5 bases, and the junction held 8 bases outside the gene matches. The CDR3 DNA follows: TGTGCCAGCCGGGGAGCGGGGGCCGACAATGAGCAGTTCTTC. Translating it yields CASRGAGADNEQFF.

This chain links TRBV7-2 with TRBJ2-5; TRBD2 matches at 12 bases. Losses at the gene ends were 4 bases for V and 5 bases for J; bases not matched to a gene: 14. The CDR3 is made up of 18 amino acids. CDR1 and CDR2 (germline): SGHTA, FQGNSA. The CDR3 region has the DNA TGTGCCAGCAGCTCACCGGGACTAGCGGGCCCCGGGGCGGAGACCCAGTACTTC. This encodes CASSSPGLAGPGAETQYF.

This clone was observed a handful of times. V and J are TRBV2 and TRBJ1-5; 9 nucleotides agree with TRBD1. Germline trimming cut 6 bases from V and 1 base from J; bases unmatched to any gene: 7. Per the germline V gene, CDR1 is SNHLY and CDR2 is FYNNEI. The length of the CDR3 is 16 residues. The CDR3 protein is CASRGTGTFSNQPQHF. CDR3 nucleotide sequence: TGTGCCAGCAGGGGGACAGGGACTTTCAGCAATCAGCCCCAGCATTTT.

Concerning this clone itself: Germline and junction disagree at one end, which may indicate a read error. This rearrangement joins TRBV28 to TRBJ2-7; D ambiguous. The germline V gene has CDR1 MDHEN and CDR2 SYDVKM. This CDR3 region has 12 residues. CDR3 region: CASNTDPGPPLF. The CDR3 DNA reads as TGTGCCAGCAATACCGACCCGGGTCCCCCCCTCTTC.

J is TRBJ2-5 and V is TRBV19; tentatively, D is TRBD2 (5 bases). V lost 5 bases and J lost 3, with 10 bases in between. Germline CDR1 is LNHDA and CDR2 is SQIVND (reference sequence). The CDR3 spans 13 residues. The CDR3 sequence: CASSGSSEETQYF. The CDR3 DNA is TGTGCCAGTAGTGGGAGTTCTGAAGAGACCCAGTACTTC.

V and J are TRBV7-9 and TRBJ2-6, with 7 positions matching TRBD1. From germline, CDR1 is SEHNR and CDR2 FQNEAQ (reference sequence). The CDR3 runs to 16 residues. After removal of 5 bases from V and 4 bases from J, the junction contained 8 bases not matched to a gene. CDR3 sequence: CASSPVQGFGANVLTF. The DNA of the CDR3 is TGTGCCAGCAGCCCGGTACAGGGGTTCGGGGCCAACGTCCTGACTTTC. Together with reference TRBV7-9 and TRBJ2-6, the CDR3 gives the full variable domain: DTGVSQNPRHKITKRGQNVTFRCDPISEHNRLYWYRQTLGQGPEFLTYFQNEAQLEKSRLLSDRFSAERPKGSFSTLEIQRTEQGDSAMYLCASSPVQGFGANVLTFGAGSRLTVL.

The rearrangement joins TRBV27 to TRBJ2-3; perhaps D is TRBD1 or TRBD2 (5 bases each). The V end lost 6 bases, the J end lost 3 bases, and 16 bases lay between the germline ends. The germline CDR1 and CDR2 sequences are MNHEY and SMNVEV (reference sequence). This CDR3 comprises 15 residues. The CDR3 DNA is TGTGCCAGCAGACAGGACTCCCTGGATACAGATACGCAGTATTTT. Translated: CASRQDSLDTDTQYF.

The J gene is TRBJ2-7, the V gene TRBV7-9; 7 bases match TRBD1. The V and J ends lost 7 bases and 6 bases, in that order; junction bases with no gene match: 15. CDR3 length: 15 amino acids. Germline assignment: CDR1 SEHNR and CDR2 FQNEAQ (reference sequence). CDR3 DNA: TGTGCCAGCATCCATACCCTACAGGGGCCCGGCGAGCAGTACGTC. Translation gives CASIHTLQGPGEQYV.

The chain combines TRBV6-5 with TRBJ2-2, with 9 bases aligning to TRBD1. CDR3 length equals 15 residues. Germline CDR1 reads MNHEY; CDR2 reads SVGAGI. With 6 bases clipped from V and 3 bases from J, the junction kept 5 bases outside the gene matches. The CDR3 sequence is CASRRDREDTGELFF. CDR3 DNA sequence: TGTGCCAGCAGGAGGGACAGGGAGGACACCGGGGAGCTGTTTTTT.

J is TRBJ2-7 and V is TRBV2; 12 bases are a match to TRBD2. J lost 2 bases, V lost 2 bases, and 1 base had no gene match. Germline CDR1 reads SNHLY; CDR2 reads FYNNEI. The CDR3 is 15 residues long. In DNA, the CDR3 is TGTGCCAGCAGTGAAAGGACTAGCGGGACCTACGAGCAGTACGTC. Translation gives CASSERTSGTYEQYV.

The chain joins TRBV18 to TRBJ2-7; the D is unclear. V lost 6 bases to trimming and J lost 6 bases, with 15 bases between them. This CDR3 contains 13 residues. Looked up from germline, CDR1 is KGHSH and CDR2 is LQKENI. The CDR3 region is CASSAGEGLEQYV. The CDR3 DNA sequence: TGTGCCAGCTCCGCCGGCGAAGGTCTCGAGCAGTACGTC.

This chain joins TRBV30 and TRBJ2-3; D might be TRBD1 (5 bases). CDR3 length: 15 residues. Trimming pared 0 bases from V and 2 bases from J, leaving 12 bases between. Per germline, CDR1 GTSNPN and CDR2 SVGIG (reference sequence). The CDR3 sequence is CAWSVLIGVTDTQYF. CDR3 DNA: TGTGCCTGGAGTGTACTAATAGGGGTCACAGATACGCAGTATTTT.

This chain uses TRBV19 with TRBJ2-1; 8 bases are shared with TRBD2. The germline V gene encodes CDR1 LNHDA and CDR2 SQIVND (reference sequence). The length of the CDR3 is 15 residues. V lost 4 bases and J lost 0; bases outside the gene matches: 2. CDR3 sequence reads: CASSSGTSSYNEQFF. The CDR3 region has the DNA TGTGCCAGTAGTAGCGGGACTAGCTCCTACAATGAGCAGTTCTTC.

The chain combines TRBV12-3 or TRBV12-4 with TRBJ2-2; D is undetermined. CDR3 length: 12 residues. Deletions cut 8 bases from V and 7 bases from J, with 11 bases between. The CDR3 nucleotides read TGTGCCAGCTGTGGCAGCATCGGGGAGCTGTTTTTT. Translated: CASCGSIGELFF.

This clone came up once. The rearrangement links TRBV20-1 to TRBJ2-2; 8 positions agree with TRBD1. The V and J ends lost 3 bases and 0 bases, in that order; junction bases with no gene match: 12. The germline V gene has CDR1 DFQATT and CDR2 SNEGSKA (reference sequence). The CDR3 loop spans 18 amino acids. Here the CDR3 DNA reads TGCAGTGCTAGTAATGTAACAGGGGGTGTCGCGAACACCGGGGAGCTGTTTTTT. This translates into CSASNVTGGVANTGELFF.

This chain connects TRBV4-3 to TRBJ1-5; D perhaps matches TRBD1 (5 bases). Germline V lookup: CDR1 LGHNA, CDR2 YSLEER. V was pared by 1 base and J by 11 bases, with 12 bases between. This CDR3 region has 13 residues. CDR3 nucleotides: TGCGCCAGCAGCCAAGGATTGCAGGGCACCCAGCATTTT. It codes for CASSQGLQGTQHF.